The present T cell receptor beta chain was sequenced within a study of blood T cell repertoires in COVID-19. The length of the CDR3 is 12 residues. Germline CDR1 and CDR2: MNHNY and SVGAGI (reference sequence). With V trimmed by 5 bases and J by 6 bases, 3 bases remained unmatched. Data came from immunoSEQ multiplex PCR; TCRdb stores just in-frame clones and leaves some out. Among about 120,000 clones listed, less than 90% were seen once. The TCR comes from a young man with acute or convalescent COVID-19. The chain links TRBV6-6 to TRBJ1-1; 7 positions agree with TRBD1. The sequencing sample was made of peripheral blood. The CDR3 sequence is CASSRQGAEAFF. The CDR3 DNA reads TGTGCCAGCAGTCGACAGGGCGCTGAAGCTTTCTTT.